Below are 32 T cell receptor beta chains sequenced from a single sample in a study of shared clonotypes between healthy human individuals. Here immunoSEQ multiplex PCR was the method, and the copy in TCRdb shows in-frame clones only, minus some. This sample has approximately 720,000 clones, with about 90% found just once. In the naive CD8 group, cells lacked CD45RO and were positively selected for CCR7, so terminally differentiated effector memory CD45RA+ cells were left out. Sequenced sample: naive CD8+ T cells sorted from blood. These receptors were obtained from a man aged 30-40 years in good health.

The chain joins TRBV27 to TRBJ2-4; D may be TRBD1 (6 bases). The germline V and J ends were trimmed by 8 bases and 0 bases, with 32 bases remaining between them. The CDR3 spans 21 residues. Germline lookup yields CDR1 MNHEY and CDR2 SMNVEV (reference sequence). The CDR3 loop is CASQGNRQGSNKILAKNIQYF. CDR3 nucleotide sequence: TGTGCCAGCCAGGGGAACAGGCAGGGGTCAAACAAAATACTAGCCAAAAACATTCAGTACTTC.

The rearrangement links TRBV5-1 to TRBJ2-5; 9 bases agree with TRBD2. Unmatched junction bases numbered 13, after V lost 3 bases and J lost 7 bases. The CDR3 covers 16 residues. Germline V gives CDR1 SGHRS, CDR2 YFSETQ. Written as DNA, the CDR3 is TGCGCCAGCAGCTCAGACTTAGCGGGAGAAATCCTGACCCAGTACTTC. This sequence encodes CASSSDLAGEILTQYF.

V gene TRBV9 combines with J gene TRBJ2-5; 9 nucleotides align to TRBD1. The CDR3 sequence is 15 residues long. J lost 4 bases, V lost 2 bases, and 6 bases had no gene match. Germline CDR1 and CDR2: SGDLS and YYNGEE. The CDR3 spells CASSVGQGSSETQYF. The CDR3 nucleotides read TGTGCCAGCAGCGTTGGACAGGGGTCGTCAGAGACCCAGTACTTC. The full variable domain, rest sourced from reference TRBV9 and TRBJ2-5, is DSGVTQTPKHLITATGQRVTLRCSPRSGDLSVYWYQQSLDQGLQFLIQYYNGEERAKGNILERFSAQQFPDLHSELNLSSLELGDSALYFCASSVGQGSSETQYFGPGTRLLVL.

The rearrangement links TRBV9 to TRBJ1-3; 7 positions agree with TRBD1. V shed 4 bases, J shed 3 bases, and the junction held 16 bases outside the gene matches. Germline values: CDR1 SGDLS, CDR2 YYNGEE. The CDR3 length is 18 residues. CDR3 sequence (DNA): TGTGCCAGCAGCCCCATGACAGGGACCACCCAATTTGGAAACACCATATATTTT. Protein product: CASSPMTGTTQFGNTIYF.

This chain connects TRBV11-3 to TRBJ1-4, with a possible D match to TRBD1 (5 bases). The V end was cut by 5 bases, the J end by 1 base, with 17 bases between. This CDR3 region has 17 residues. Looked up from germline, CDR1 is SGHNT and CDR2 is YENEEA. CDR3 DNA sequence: TGTGCCAGCAGCCCGGGGGTACCGGTTGGAACTAATGAAAAACTGTTTTTT. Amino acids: CASSPGVPVGTNEKLFF. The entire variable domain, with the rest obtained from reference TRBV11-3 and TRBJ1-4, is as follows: EAGVVQSPRYKIIEKKQPVAFWCNPISGHNTLYWYLQNLGQGPELLIRYENEEAVDDSQLPKDRFSAERLKGVDSTLKIQPAELGDSAVYLCASSPGVPVGTNEKLFFGSGTQLSVL.

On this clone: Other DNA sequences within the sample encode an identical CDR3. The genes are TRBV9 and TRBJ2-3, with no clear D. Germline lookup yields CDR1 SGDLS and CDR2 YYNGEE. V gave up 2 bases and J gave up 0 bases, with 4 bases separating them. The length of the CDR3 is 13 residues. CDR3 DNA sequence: TGTGCCAGCAGCGTCGCTAGCACAGATACGCAGTATTTT. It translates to CASSVASTDTQYF.

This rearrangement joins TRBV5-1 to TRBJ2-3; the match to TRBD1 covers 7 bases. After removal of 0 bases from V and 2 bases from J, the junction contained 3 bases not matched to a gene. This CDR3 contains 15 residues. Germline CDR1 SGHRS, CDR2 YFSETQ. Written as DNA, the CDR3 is TGCGCCAGCAGCTTGGGACAGGGCCTCACAGATACGCAGTATTTT. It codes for CASSLGQGLTDTQYF.

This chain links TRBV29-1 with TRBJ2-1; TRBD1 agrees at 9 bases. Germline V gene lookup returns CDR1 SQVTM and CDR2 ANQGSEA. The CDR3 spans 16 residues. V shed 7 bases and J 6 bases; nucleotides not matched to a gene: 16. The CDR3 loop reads CSAPDRGKSHPNEQFF. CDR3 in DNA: TGCAGCGCTCCGGACAGGGGAAAGTCCCACCCCAATGAGCAGTTCTTC.

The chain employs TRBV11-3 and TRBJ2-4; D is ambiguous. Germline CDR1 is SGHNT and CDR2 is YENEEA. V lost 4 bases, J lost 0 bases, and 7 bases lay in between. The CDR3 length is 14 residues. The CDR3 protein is CASSSSLAKNIQYF. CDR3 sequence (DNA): TGTGCCAGCAGCTCCAGCTTAGCCAAAAACATTCAGTACTTC.

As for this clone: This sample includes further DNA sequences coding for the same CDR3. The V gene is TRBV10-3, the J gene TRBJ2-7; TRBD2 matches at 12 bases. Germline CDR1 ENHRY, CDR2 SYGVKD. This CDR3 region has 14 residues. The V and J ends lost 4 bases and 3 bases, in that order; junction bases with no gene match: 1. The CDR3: CAISGTSGNYEQYF. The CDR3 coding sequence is TGTGCCATCAGTGGGACTAGCGGGAACTACGAGCAGTACTTC.

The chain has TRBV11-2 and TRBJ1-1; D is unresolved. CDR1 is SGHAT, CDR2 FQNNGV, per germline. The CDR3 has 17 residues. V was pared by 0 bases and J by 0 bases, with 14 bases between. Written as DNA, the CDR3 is TGTGCCAGCAGCTTAGATTGGTTTGGCCAGATGAACACTGAAGCTTTCTTT. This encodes CASSLDWFGQMNTEAFF.

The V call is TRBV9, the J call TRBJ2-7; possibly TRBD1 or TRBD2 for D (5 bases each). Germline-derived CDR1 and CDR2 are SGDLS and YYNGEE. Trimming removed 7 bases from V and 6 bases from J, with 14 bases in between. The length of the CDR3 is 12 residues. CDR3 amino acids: CASGGPRGEQYF. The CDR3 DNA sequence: TGTGCCAGCGGGGGACCCCGGGGCGAGCAGTACTTC.

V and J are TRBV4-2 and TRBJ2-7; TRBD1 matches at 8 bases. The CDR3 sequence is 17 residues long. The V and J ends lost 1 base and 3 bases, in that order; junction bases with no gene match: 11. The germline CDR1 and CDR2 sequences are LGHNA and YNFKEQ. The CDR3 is CASSQVDRARESYEQYF. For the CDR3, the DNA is TGTGCCAGCAGCCAAGTGGACAGGGCAAGAGAAAGCTACGAGCAGTACTTC.

CDR3 in amino acids: CASSLDRRDQPQHF. CDR3 sequence (DNA): TGTGCCAGCAGTCTGGACAGACGGGATCAGCCCCAGCATTTT. The V and J genes are TRBV7-9 and TRBJ1-5; D may be TRBD1 (6 bases). V was cut by 6 bases and J by 5 bases, with 14 bases left in between. Germline CDR1 is SEHNR and CDR2 is FQNEAQ (reference sequence). The CDR3 runs 14 residues.

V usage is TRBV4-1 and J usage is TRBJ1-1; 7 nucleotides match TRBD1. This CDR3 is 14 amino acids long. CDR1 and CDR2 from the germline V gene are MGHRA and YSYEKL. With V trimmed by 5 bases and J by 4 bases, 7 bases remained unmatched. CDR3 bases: TGCGCCAGCAGCTACAGGGGAGGCGGCACTGAAGCTTTCTTT. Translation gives CASSYRGGGTEAFF.

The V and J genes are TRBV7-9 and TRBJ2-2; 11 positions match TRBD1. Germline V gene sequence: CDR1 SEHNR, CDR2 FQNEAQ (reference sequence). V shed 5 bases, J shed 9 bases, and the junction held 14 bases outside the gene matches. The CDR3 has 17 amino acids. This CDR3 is CASSRETRDRGFRELFF. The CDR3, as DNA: TGTGCCAGCAGCCGTGAAACCCGGGACAGGGGGTTCAGGGAGCTGTTTTTT.

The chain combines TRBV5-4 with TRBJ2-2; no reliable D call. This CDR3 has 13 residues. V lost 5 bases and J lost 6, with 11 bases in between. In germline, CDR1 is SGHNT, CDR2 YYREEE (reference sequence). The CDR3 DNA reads TGTGCCAGCAGAAAAGGAGACCCCGGGGAGCTGTTTTTT. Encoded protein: CASRKGDPGELFF.

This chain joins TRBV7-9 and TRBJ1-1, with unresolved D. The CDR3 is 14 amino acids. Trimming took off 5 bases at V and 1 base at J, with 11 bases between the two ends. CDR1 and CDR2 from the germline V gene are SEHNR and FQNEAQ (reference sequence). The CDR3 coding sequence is TGTGCCAGCAGCAACACAGAATCGAACACTGAAGCTTTCTTT. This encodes CASSNTESNTEAFF.

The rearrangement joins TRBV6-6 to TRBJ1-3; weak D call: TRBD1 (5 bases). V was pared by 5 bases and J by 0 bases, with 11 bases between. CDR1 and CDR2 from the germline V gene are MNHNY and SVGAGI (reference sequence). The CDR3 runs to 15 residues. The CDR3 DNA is TGTGCCAGCAGTCCCCAGGGCCACTCTGGAAACACCATATATTTT. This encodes CASSPQGHSGNTIYF.

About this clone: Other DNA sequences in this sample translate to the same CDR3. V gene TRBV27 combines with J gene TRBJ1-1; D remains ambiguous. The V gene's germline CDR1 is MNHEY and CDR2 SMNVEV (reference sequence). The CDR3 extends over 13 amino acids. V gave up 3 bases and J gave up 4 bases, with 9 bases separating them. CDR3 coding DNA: TGTGCCAGCAGTTTTGGGATTGGCACTGAAGCTTTCTTT. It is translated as CASSFGIGTEAFF.

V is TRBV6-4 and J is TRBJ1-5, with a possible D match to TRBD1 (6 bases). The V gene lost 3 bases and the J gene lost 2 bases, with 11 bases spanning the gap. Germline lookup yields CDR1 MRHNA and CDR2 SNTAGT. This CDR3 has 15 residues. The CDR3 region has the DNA TGTGCCAGCAGTGAACAGGCAGGGGGCAATCAGCCCCAGCATTTT. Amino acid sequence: CASSEQAGGNQPQHF.

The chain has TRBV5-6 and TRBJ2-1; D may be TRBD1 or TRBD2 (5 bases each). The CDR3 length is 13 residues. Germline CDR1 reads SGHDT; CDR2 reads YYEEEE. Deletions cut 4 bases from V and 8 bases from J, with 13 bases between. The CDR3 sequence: CASSHRGADEQFF. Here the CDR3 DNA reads TGTGCCAGCAGCCATCGAGGGGCCGATGAGCAGTTCTTC. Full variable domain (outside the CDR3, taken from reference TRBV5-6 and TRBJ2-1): DAGVTQSPTHLIKTRGQQVTLRCSPKSGHDTVSWYQQALGQGPQFIFQYYEEEERQRGNFPDRFSGHQFPNYSSELNVNALLLGDSALYLCASSHRGADEQFFGPGTRLTVL.

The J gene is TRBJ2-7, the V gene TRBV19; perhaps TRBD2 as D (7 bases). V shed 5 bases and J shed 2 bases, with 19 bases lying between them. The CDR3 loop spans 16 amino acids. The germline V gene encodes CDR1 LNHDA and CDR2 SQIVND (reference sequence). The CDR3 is CASSLRFGGPTYEQYF. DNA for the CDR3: TGTGCCAGTAGTCTAAGGTTCGGGGGGCCGACCTACGAGCAGTACTTC.

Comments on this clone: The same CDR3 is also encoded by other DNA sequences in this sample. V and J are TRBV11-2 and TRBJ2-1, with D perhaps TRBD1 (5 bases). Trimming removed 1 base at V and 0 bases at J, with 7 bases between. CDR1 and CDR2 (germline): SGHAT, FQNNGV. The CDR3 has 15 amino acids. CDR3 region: CASSLGQSSYNEQFF. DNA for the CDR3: TGTGCCAGCAGCTTAGGACAGAGCTCCTACAATGAGCAGTTCTTC.

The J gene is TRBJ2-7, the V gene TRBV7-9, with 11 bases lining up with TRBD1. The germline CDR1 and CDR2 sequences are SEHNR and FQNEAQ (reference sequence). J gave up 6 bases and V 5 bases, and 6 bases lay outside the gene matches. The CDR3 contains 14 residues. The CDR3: CASSPRDRGGEQYF. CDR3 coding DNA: TGTGCCAGCAGCCCCAGGGACAGGGGGGGCGAGCAGTACTTC.

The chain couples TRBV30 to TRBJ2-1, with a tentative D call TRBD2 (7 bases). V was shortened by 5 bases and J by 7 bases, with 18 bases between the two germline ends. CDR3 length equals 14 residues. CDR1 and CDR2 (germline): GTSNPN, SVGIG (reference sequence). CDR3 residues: CAWEPGDYHNEQFF. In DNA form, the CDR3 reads TGTGCCTGGGAACCAGGGGACTATCATAATGAGCAGTTCTTC.

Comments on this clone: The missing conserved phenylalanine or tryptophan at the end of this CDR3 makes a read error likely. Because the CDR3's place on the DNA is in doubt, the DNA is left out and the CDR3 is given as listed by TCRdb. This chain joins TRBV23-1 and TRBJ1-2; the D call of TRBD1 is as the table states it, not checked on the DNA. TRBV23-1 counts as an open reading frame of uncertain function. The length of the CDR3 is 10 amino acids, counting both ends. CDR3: CASSQSKNTL.

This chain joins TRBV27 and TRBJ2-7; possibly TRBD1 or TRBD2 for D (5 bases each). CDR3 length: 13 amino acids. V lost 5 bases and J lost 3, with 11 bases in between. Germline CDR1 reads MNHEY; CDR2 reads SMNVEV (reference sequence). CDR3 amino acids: CASSPRDGYEQYF. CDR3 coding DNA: TGTGCCAGCAGTCCACGGGACGGCTACGAGCAGTACTTC.

CDR3 in DNA: TGTGCCAGCAGTCTCCGAGGGGGCTTGACTGAAGCTTTCTTT. Translated: CASSLRGGLTEAFF. The chain is built from TRBV27 and TRBJ1-1, with 7 bases lining up with TRBD1. V dropped 5 bases and J dropped 5; count of bases not matched to a gene: 8. The CDR3 is 14 residues long. Germline CDR1 and CDR2: MNHEY and SMNVEV (reference sequence).

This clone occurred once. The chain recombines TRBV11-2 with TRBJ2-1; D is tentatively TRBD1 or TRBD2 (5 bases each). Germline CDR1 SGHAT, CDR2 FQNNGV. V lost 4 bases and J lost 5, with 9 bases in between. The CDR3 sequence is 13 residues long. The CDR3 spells CASSWGYNNEQFF. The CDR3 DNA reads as TGTGCCAGCAGCTGGGGGTACAACAATGAGCAGTTCTTC. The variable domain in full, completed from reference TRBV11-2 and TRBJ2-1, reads EAGVAQSPRYKIIEKRQSVAFWCNPISGHATLYWYQQILGQGPKLLIQFQNNGVVDDSQLPKDRFSAERLKGVDSTLKIQPAKLEDSAVYLCASSWGYNNEQFFGPGTRLTVL.

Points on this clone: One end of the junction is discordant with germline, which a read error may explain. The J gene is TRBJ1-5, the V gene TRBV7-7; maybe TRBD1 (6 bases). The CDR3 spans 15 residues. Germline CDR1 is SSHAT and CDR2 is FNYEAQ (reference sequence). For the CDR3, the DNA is TGTGCTAGCAGGTGGGGGGCCGGCGGCAATCAGCCCCAGCATTTT. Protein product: CASRWGAGGNQPQHF.

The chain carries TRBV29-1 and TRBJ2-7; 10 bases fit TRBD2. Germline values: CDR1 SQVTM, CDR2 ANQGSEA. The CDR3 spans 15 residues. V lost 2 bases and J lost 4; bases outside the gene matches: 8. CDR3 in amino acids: CSVESQREGRYEQYF. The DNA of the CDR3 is TGCAGCGTTGAATCGCAGCGGGAGGGCCGGTACGAGCAGTACTTC.